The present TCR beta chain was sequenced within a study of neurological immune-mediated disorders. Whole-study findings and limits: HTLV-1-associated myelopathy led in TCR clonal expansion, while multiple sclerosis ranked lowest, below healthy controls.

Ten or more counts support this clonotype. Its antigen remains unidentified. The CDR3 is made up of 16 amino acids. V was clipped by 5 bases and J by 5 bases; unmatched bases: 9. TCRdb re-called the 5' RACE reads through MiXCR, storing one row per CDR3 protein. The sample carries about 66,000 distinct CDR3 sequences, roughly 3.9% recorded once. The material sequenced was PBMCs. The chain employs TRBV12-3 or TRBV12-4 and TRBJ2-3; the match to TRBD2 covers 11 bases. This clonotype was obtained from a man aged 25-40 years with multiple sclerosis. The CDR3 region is CASSPYSGGALDTQYF. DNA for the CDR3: TGTGCCAGCAGTCCATATAGCGGGGGGGCCTTAGATACGCAGTATTTT.